One and the same sample provided the 32 T cell receptor beta chains below, sequenced in a study of cytomegalovirus exposure and HLA in healthy donors. PCR employed 60 Vbeta and 13 Jbeta primers. Here immunoSEQ multiplex PCR was the method, and the copy in TCRdb shows in-frame clones only, minus some. The data show 200,000 to 300,000 clones, roughly 80% seen once. The sample comprised PBMCs. The receptors come from a woman in her thirties or forties in good health and CMV-seropositive.

The V call is TRBV4-1, the J call TRBJ2-3; 12 nucleotides match TRBD2. CDR1 and CDR2 from the germline V gene are MGHRA and YSYEKL. V was clipped by 3 bases and J by 2 bases; unmatched bases: 6. The CDR3 is made up of 17 amino acids. The CDR3 reads CASSHSPSGGATDTQYF. CDR3 sequence (DNA): TGCGCCAGCAGCCATTCCCCTAGCGGGGGGGCCACAGATACGCAGTATTTT.

The rearrangement joins TRBV7-9 to TRBJ1-1; the match to TRBD1 covers 7 bases. CDR1 SEHNR and CDR2 FQNEAQ come from the germline V gene (reference sequence). V was pared by 1 base and J by 1 base, with 12 bases of the junction left unmatched. The CDR3 contains 18 residues. CDR3 region: CASSLVFPGQRTNTEAFF. The DNA for the CDR3 is TGTGCCAGCAGCTTAGTCTTCCCGGGACAGAGAACGAACACTGAAGCTTTCTTT.

The chain uses TRBV7-9 and TRBJ2-7, with 7 bases matching TRBD1. With V trimmed by 5 bases and J by 6 bases, 10 bases remained unmatched. The CDR3 extends over 14 amino acids. Germline lookup yields CDR1 SEHNR and CDR2 FQNEAQ (reference sequence). This CDR3 reads CASSPGQDLREQYF. In DNA, the CDR3 is TGTGCCAGCAGCCCAGGACAGGATTTGCGCGAGCAGTACTTC.

For the CDR3, the DNA is TGTGCCAGCAGCTTAAGCCTAGCGGGCGCCAATGAGCAGTTCTTC. As protein: CASSLSLAGANEQFF. V usage is TRBV7-2 and J usage is TRBJ2-1; 8 bases align to TRBD2. The CDR3 totals 15 residues. J lost 6 bases, V lost 2 bases, and 6 bases had no gene match. The germline gives CDR1 SGHTA, CDR2 FQGNSA. Based on the CDR3 plus reference TRBV7-2 and TRBJ2-1, the full variable domain is GAGVSQSPSNKVTEKGKDVELRCDPISGHTALYWYRQSLGQGLEFLIYFQGNSAPDKSGLPSDRFSAERTGGSVSTLTIQRTQQEDSAVYLCASSLSLAGANEQFFGPGTRLTVL.

The rearrangement joins TRBV7-2 to TRBJ2-1; D gene unclear. Germline values: CDR1 SGHTA, CDR2 FQGNSA. Trimming pared 5 bases from V and 0 bases from J, leaving 14 bases between. This CDR3 comprises 16 residues. The CDR3 nucleotides are TGTGCCAGCAGCCCCAGGTTGATGAGCTCCTACAATGAGCAGTTCTTC. This sequence encodes CASSPRLMSSYNEQFF. Full variable domain (outside the CDR3, taken from reference TRBV7-2 and TRBJ2-1): GAGVSQSPSNKVTEKGKDVELRCDPISGHTALYWYRQSLGQGLEFLIYFQGNSAPDKSGLPSDRFSAERTGGSVSTLTIQRTQQEDSAVYLCASSPRLMSSYNEQFFGPGTRLTVL.

The V call is TRBV4-3, the J call TRBJ2-3; 13 bases are shared with TRBD2. The CDR3 sequence is 20 residues long. Unmatched junction bases numbered 14, after V lost 3 bases and J lost 2 bases. CDR1 is LGHNA, CDR2 YSLEER, per germline. The CDR3 protein is CASSHKLAGGPESITDTQYF. The DNA of the CDR3 is TGCGCCAGCAGCCACAAACTAGCGGGAGGGCCGGAGTCGATCACAGATACGCAGTATTTT.

The chain has TRBV5-1 and TRBJ1-2; D gene unclear. Germline-derived CDR1 and CDR2 are SGHRS and YFSETQ. V lost 2 bases and J lost 7, with 12 bases in between. The CDR3 runs 13 residues. The CDR3 here is CASSFRERSGYTF. DNA of the CDR3: TGCGCCAGCAGCTTTCGGGAAAGGAGTGGCTACACCTTC.

This rearrangement joins TRBV7-9 to TRBJ1-4; D remains ambiguous. Trimming removed 6 bases at V and 1 base at J, with 6 bases between. The CDR3 length is 13 residues. Looked up from germline, CDR1 is SEHNR and CDR2 is FQNEAQ (reference sequence). CDR3 region: CASRQVTNEKLFF. Here the CDR3 DNA reads TGTGCCAGCAGACAAGTAACTAATGAAAAACTGTTTTTT.

The rearrangement links TRBV7-9 to TRBJ2-3, with D hard to call. The V gene lost 2 bases and the J gene lost 2 bases, with 14 bases spanning the gap. The CDR3 contains 16 residues. The germline V gene encodes CDR1 SEHNR and CDR2 FQNEAQ (reference sequence). This CDR3 is CASSLLGSSFTDTQYF. The DNA for the CDR3 is TGTGCCAGCAGCTTACTAGGCAGTTCCTTCACAGATACGCAGTATTTT. Variable domain in full (rest from reference TRBV7-9 and TRBJ2-3): DTGVSQNPRHKITKRGQNVTFRCDPISEHNRLYWYRQTLGQGPEFLTYFQNEAQLEKSRLLSDRFSAERPKGSFSTLEIQRTEQGDSAMYLCASSLLGSSFTDTQYFGPGTRLTVL.

V usage is TRBV6-6 and J usage is TRBJ1-2; TRBD1 matches 10 bases. Germline-derived CDR1 and CDR2 are MNHNY and SVGAGI (reference sequence). This CDR3 has 14 amino acids. V was clipped by 5 bases and J by 8 bases; unmatched bases: 8. This chain's CDR3 is CASSLGGTGDGYTF. CDR3 in DNA: TGTGCCAGCAGTCTTGGGGGGACAGGGGACGGCTACACCTTC.

V and J are TRBV30 and TRBJ1-1; a possible D gene is TRBD1 (5 bases). Germline values: CDR1 GTSNPN, CDR2 SVGIG (reference sequence). V lost 4 bases, J lost 4 bases, and 16 bases lay in between. This CDR3 is 14 amino acids long. CDR3 protein: CAWTYSGGSTEAFF. The DNA for the CDR3 is TGTGCCTGGACCTATAGTGGGGGGAGCACTGAAGCTTTCTTT.

The chain couples TRBV5-6 to TRBJ1-2, with D maybe TRBD1 (5 bases). V was shortened by 4 bases and J by 8 bases, with 9 bases between the two germline ends. The CDR3 spans 11 residues. Germline V gives CDR1 SGHDT, CDR2 YYEEEE. CDR3 loop: CASSGQGGYTF. As DNA, the CDR3 is TGTGCCAGCAGCGGCCAGGGAGGCTACACCTTC.

The rearrangement uses TRBV4-2 and TRBJ1-2; TRBD1 aligns across 11 bases. The CDR3 length is 15 residues. With 2 bases clipped from V and 6 bases from J, the junction kept 5 bases outside the gene matches. Germline CDR1 is LGHNA and CDR2 is YNFKEQ. The CDR3 reads CASSQRTGGSDGYTF. CDR3 DNA sequence: TGTGCCAGCAGCCAAAGGACAGGGGGCTCGGATGGCTACACCTTC.

V is TRBV28 and J is TRBJ1-1, with D unclear. Germline loops: CDR1 MDHEN, CDR2 SYDVKM. The CDR3 covers 11 residues. V shed 10 bases and J shed 2 bases, with 8 bases lying between them. CDR3 bases: TGTGCCATAGGAGGTAACACTGAAGCTTTCTTT. Translating gives CAIGGNTEAFF.

This clone was found once. J is TRBJ1-4 and V is TRBV30; 7 bases are a match to TRBD1. The V and J ends lost 5 bases and 4 bases, in that order; junction bases with no gene match: 4. The CDR3 consists of 13 residues. Germline assignment: CDR1 GTSNPN and CDR2 SVGIG (reference sequence). The CDR3 coding sequence is TGTGCCTGGGGGGACAGATATAATGAAAAACTGTTTTTT. The encoded protein is CAWGDRYNEKLFF. Supplemented by reference TRBV30 and TRBJ1-4, the full variable domain reads SQTIHQWPATLVQPVGSPLSLECTVEGTSNPNLYWYRQAAGRGLQLLFYSVGIGQISSEVPQNLSASRPQDRQFILSSKKLLLSDSGFYLCAWGDRYNEKLFFGSGTQLSVL.

This clone was detected only a few times. The genes are TRBV11-2 and TRBJ1-4; the D gene is possibly TRBD1 (5 bases). Germline values: CDR1 SGHAT, CDR2 FQNNGV. V was clipped by 5 bases and J by 3 bases, with 13 bases between them. This CDR3 is 15 amino acids long. The CDR3, as DNA: TGTGCCAGCAGCGGTTTGGGGCCTCCTAATGAAAAACTGTTTTTT. Encoded protein: CASSGLGPPNEKLFF. Full variable domain (outside the CDR3, taken from reference TRBV11-2 and TRBJ1-4): EAGVAQSPRYKIIEKRQSVAFWCNPISGHATLYWYQQILGQGPKLLIQFQNNGVVDDSQLPKDRFSAERLKGVDSTLKIQPAKLEDSAVYLCASSGLGPPNEKLFFGSGTQLSVL.

The chain carries TRBV7-2 and TRBJ2-2, with D possibly being TRBD1 (6 bases). The CDR3 runs to 15 residues. From germline, CDR1 is SGHTA and CDR2 FQGNSA. V was clipped by 2 bases and J by 4 bases, with 11 bases between them. The chain's CDR3 is CASSLRRGGTGELFF. The CDR3 DNA is TGTGCCAGCAGCTTAAGAAGAGGGGGCACCGGGGAGCTGTTTTTT. The full variable domain, completed using reference TRBV7-2 and TRBJ2-2, is GAGVSQSPSNKVTEKGKDVELRCDPISGHTALYWYRQSLGQGLEFLIYFQGNSAPDKSGLPSDRFSAERTGGSVSTLTIQRTQQEDSAVYLCASSLRRGGTGELFFGEGSRLTVL.

The J gene is TRBJ2-6, the V gene TRBV14; no clear D gene. The CDR3 is 15 residues long. V was shortened by 1 base and J by 3 bases, with 7 bases between the two germline ends. CDR1 and CDR2 from the germline V gene are SGHDN and FVKESK. The CDR3 is CASSQAGYGANVLTF. The CDR3 DNA reads TGTGCCAGCAGCCAAGCCGGGTATGGGGCCAACGTCCTGACTTTC.

V and J are TRBV19 and TRBJ2-5, with 7 bases aligning to TRBD1. The CDR3 has 16 residues. J lost 9 bases, V lost 5 bases, and 18 bases had no gene match. Germline assignment: CDR1 LNHDA and CDR2 SQIVND (reference sequence). CDR3: CASSPSGTVGRWAQYF. As DNA, the CDR3 is TGTGCCAGTAGTCCCTCAGGGACAGTGGGAAGGTGGGCCCAGTACTTC.

The rearrangement links TRBV15 to TRBJ1-2; D remains unclear. Germline CDR1 LNHNV, CDR2 YYDKDF (reference sequence). Trimming shortened V by 8 bases and J by 2 bases, and 12 bases separated the two germline ends. The CDR3 sequence is 13 residues long. CDR3 loop: CATGRRINYGYTF. CDR3 nucleotide sequence: TGTGCCACCGGACGGAGGATCAACTATGGCTACACCTTC.

The rearrangement joins TRBV5-4 to TRBJ2-7, with a possible D match to TRBD1 (5 bases). V lost 5 bases to trimming and J lost 2 bases, with 17 bases between them. Per germline, CDR1 SGHNT and CDR2 YYREEE (reference sequence). The CDR3 has 15 residues. As DNA, the CDR3 is TGTGCCAGCAGTCCCCGACGAGGACAAGCCTACGAGCAGTACTTC. This translates into CASSPRRGQAYEQYF. The complete variable domain, with remaining parts taken from reference TRBV5-4 and TRBJ2-7, reads ETGVTQSPTHLIKTRGQQVTLRCSSQSGHNTVSWYQQALGQGPQFIFQYYREEENGRGNFPPRFSGLQFPNYSSELNVNALELDDSALYLCASSPRRGQAYEQYFGPGTRLTVT.

The chain uses TRBV18 and TRBJ2-1; 10 bases are a match to TRBD2. Germline V CDR1 and CDR2: KGHSH, LQKENI. The V gene end was trimmed by 4 bases and the J gene end by 7 bases; junction bases not matched to a gene: 4. CDR3 length equals 14 residues. CDR3 in DNA: TGTGCCAGCTCACGTGCTAGCGGGGGAAATGAGCAGTTCTTC. This translates into CASSRASGGNEQFF.

The gene calls are TRBV4-3 and TRBJ1-2, with unresolved D. Between the trimmed V and J ends, which lost 1 base and 4 bases, there was a span of 10 bases. This CDR3 comprises 14 residues. Germline CDR1 is LGHNA and CDR2 is YSLEER. Here the CDR3 reads CASSQGQVIYGYTF. As DNA, the CDR3 is TGCGCCAGCAGCCAAGGCCAGGTTATCTATGGCTACACCTTC.

This chain links TRBV5-1 with TRBJ1-2; the D is unclear. From germline, CDR1 is SGHRS and CDR2 YFSETQ. Trimming took off 2 bases at V and 3 bases at J, with 8 bases between the two ends. This CDR3 contains 13 residues. This chain's CDR3 is CASSFDGDYGYTF. Here the CDR3 DNA reads TGCGCCAGCAGCTTTGACGGGGACTATGGCTACACCTTC. The whole variable domain, remainder taken from reference TRBV5-1 and TRBJ1-2, is KAGVTQTPRYLIKTRGQQVTLSCSPISGHRSVSWYQQTPGQGLQFLFEYFSETQRNKGNFPGRFSGRQFSNSRSEMNVSTLELGDSALYLCASSFDGDYGYTFGSGTRLTVV.

There are a few counts of this clone. The V and J genes are TRBV6-6 and TRBJ1-2, with D unresolved. V dropped 7 bases and J dropped 5 bases, with 14 bases sitting between them. Germline-derived CDR1 and CDR2 are MNHNY and SVGAGI (reference sequence). The CDR3 is 13 amino acids. CDR3 sequence (DNA): TGTGCCAGCACCCAGGAACAGCTATATGGCTACACCTTC. Protein sequence: CASTQEQLYGYTF.

The chain couples TRBV27 to TRBJ2-5, with TRBD1 as a possible D gene (6 bases). Near its end, the DNA agrees better with TRBJ2-7, so the J call may be wrong. Germline lookup yields CDR1 MNHEY and CDR2 SMNVEV (reference sequence). The CDR3 totals 15 residues. CDR3 nucleotides: TGTGCCAGCAGTTCGACAGGCTATAAGTACTACGAGCAGTACTTC. This gives the protein CASSSTGYKYYEQYF.

This clone was seen only once. The J gene is TRBJ2-5, the V gene TRBV7-2, with 8 bases fitting TRBD1. The length of the CDR3 is 16 residues. The germline V gene encodes CDR1 SGHTA and CDR2 FQGNSA. The V segment lost 1 base and the J segment 6 bases; nucleotides outside the gene matches: 10. For the CDR3, the DNA is TGTGCCAGCAGCTTAGGTGTAGGACAGGGAAGACAGACCCAGTACTTC. This gives the protein CASSLGVGQGRQTQYF.

The chain joins TRBV15 to TRBJ2-1; 7 bases are shared with TRBD1. Germline V gene sequence: CDR1 LNHNV, CDR2 YYDKDF (reference sequence). The CDR3 contains 14 residues. Trimming cost V 8 bases and J 1 base; bases outside gene matches: 5. For the CDR3, the DNA is TGTGCCACCCGCGACAGGGCTTCCTACAATGAGCAGTTCTTC. Residues: CATRDRASYNEQFF.

The chain is built from TRBV5-6 and TRBJ2-7, with 8 bases matching TRBD1. Germline V gene data show CDR1 as SGHDT and CDR2 as YYEEEE. The ends lost 3 bases at V and 12 bases at J; junction bases unmatched: 11. The CDR3 has 13 amino acids. The CDR3 DNA reads TGTGCCAGCAGCTGGACATTACAGGGGGTCCGGTACTTC. Its protein is CASSWTLQGVRYF.

The chain has TRBV25-1 and TRBJ2-1, with D perhaps matching TRBD2 (6 bases). Germline V CDR1 and CDR2: MGHDK, SYGVNS. V was pared by 3 bases and J by 6 bases, with 18 bases between. The CDR3 covers 16 residues. The CDR3 DNA sequence: TGTGCCAGCAGTGACCCCTTTGGGGGACTCATCAATGAGCAGTTCTTC. The encoded protein is CASSDPFGGLINEQFF.

The V call is TRBV9, the J call TRBJ2-3; 9 bases match TRBD2. Germline CDR1 reads SGDLS; CDR2 reads YYNGEE. The V and J ends lost 3 bases and 2 bases, in that order; junction bases with no gene match: 1. The CDR3 runs 14 residues. CDR3 sequence: CASSASGDTDTQYF. CDR3 nucleotide sequence: TGTGCCAGCAGCGCTAGCGGGGACACAGATACGCAGTATTTT.

V and J are TRBV4-3 and TRBJ2-7; D is uncertain. CDR1 is LGHNA, CDR2 YSLEER, per germline. Trimming removed 0 bases at V and 2 bases at J, with 11 bases between. The CDR3 extends over 15 amino acids. CDR3 DNA sequence: TGCGCCAGCAGCCAAGATCTAGACGAAACCTACGAGCAGTACTTC. The encoded protein is CASSQDLDETYEQYF.